This T cell receptor beta chain was identified in a study of technical replicates of blood from several donors listed by TCRdb under 2017. The library came from the immunoSEQ multiplex PCR assay. Drawn from immuneACCESS, this table holds only the in-frame rearrangements with V and J called that TCRdb kept. Clones are partly lost; checked studies trace under half to an unresolved V gene and leave the rest unexplained. This sample has about 75,000 clones in its table, and approximately 97% of those were observed once. The top ten clonotypes cover 0.18% of the sample. Concerning this clone itself: The specificity of this receptor is unknown. The sample holds no much larger clone one base away, and base qualities are not on file.

V is cut back by 8 bases and J by 1 base, with 6 bases in the junction unmatched. Inclusive of the bounding cysteine and phenylalanine, the CDR3 is 15 residues long. This entry keeps only the CDR3 DNA: 45 bases, framed from base 1. As encoded in the germline V gene, CDR1 is SGHAT while CDR2 is FQNNGV. The specimen was T cells isolated from PBMCs. The rearranged segments are TRBV11-2 and TRBJ2-2, with TRBD1 matching 8 junction bases. This clonotype was obtained from a human donor in good health. The bases are TGTGCCAGCGCCCCGGACAGGGTGAACACCGGGGAGCTGTTTTTT. Its translation reads: CASAPDRVNTGELFF.